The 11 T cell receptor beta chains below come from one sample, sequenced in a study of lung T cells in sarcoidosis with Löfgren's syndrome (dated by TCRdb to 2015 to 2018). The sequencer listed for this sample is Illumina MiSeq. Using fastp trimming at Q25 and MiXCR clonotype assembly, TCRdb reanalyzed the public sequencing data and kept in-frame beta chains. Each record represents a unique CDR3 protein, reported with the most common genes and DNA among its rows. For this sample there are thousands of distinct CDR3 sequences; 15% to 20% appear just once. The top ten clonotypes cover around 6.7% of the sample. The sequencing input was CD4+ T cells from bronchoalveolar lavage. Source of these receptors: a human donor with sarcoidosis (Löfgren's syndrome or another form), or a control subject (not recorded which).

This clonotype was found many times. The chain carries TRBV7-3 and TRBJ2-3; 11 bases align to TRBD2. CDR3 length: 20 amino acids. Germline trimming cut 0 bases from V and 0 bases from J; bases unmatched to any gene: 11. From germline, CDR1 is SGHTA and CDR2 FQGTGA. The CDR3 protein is CASSLTGNSGGASSTDTQYF. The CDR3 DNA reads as TGTGCCAGCAGCTTAACAGGCAATAGCGGGGGGGCCTCTAGCACAGATACGCAGTATTTT. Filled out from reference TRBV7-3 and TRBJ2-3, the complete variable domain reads GAGVSQTPSNKVTEKGKYVELRCDPISGHTALYWYRQSLGQGPEFLIYFQGTGAADDSGLPNDRFFAVRPEGSVSTLKIQRTERGDSAVYLCASSLTGNSGGASSTDTQYFGPGTRLTVL.

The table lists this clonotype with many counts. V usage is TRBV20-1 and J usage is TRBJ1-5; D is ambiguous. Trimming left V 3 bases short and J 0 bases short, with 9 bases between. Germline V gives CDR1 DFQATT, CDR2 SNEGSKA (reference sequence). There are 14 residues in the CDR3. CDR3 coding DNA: TGCAGTGCTAGGCCACTTTATAGCAATCAGCCCCAGCATTTT. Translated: CSARPLYSNQPQHF.

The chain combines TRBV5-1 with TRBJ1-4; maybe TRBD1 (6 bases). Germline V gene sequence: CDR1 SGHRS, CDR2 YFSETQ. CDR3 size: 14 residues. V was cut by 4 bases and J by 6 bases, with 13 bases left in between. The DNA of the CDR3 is TGCGCCAGCAGCCCGTCCGGGGGCGATGAAAAACTGTTTTTT. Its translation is CASSPSGGDEKLFF.

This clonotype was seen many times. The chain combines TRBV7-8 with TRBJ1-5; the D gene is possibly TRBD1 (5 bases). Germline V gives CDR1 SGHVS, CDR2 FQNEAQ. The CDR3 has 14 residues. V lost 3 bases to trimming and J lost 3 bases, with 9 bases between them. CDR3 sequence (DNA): TGTGCCAGCAGCTTTAGAGGGGTCAATCAGCCCCAGCATTTT. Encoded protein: CASSFRGVNQPQHF.

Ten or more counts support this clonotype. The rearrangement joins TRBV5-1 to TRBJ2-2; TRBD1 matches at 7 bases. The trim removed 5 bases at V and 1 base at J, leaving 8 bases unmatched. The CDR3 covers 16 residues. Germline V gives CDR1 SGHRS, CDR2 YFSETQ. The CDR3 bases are TGCGCCAGCAGTTTTACAGGGGCGGAGAACACCGGGGAGCTGTTTTTT. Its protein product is CASSFTGAENTGELFF.

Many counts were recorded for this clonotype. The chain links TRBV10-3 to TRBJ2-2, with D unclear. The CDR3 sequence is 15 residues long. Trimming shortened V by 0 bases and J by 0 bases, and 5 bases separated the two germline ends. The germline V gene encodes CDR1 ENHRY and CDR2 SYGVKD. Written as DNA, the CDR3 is TGTGCCATCAGTGAGTCCAGCCCGAACACCGGGGAGCTGTTTTTT. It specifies CAISESSPNTGELFF.

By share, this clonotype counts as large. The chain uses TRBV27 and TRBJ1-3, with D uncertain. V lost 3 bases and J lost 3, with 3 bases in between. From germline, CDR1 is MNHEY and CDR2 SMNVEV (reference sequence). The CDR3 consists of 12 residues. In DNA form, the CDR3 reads TGTGCCAGCAGTTTCAATGGAAACACCATATATTTT. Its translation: CASSFNGNTIYF.

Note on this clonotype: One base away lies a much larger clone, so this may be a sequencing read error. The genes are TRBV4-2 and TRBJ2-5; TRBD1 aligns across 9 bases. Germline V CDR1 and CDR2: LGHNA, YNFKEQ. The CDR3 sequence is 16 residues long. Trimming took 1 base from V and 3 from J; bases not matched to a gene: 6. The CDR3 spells CASSQGTGAVEETQYF. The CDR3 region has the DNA TGTGCCAGCAGCCAAGGGACAGGGGCGGTCGAAGAGACCCAGTACTTC.

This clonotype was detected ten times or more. The DNA of the CDR3 is TGTGCCAGCACCCGGTGGACAGGGGCGAGCACAGATACGCAGTATTTT. Amino acid sequence: CASTRWTGASTDTQYF. This rearrangement joins TRBV6-2 or TRBV6-3 to TRBJ2-3; 9 bases match TRBD1. The CDR3 length is 16 residues. The germline CDR1 and CDR2 sequences are MNHEY and SVGEGT. J gave up 0 bases and V 7 bases, and 8 bases lay outside the gene matches.

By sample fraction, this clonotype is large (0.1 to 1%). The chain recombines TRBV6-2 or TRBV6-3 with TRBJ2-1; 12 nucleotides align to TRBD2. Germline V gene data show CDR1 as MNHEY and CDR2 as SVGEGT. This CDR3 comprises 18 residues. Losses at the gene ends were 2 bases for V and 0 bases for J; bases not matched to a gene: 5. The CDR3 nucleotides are TGTGCCAGCAGTTACCTAGCGGGAGGGGGTAGCTCCTACAATGAGCAGTTCTTC. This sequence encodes CASSYLAGGGSSYNEQFF.

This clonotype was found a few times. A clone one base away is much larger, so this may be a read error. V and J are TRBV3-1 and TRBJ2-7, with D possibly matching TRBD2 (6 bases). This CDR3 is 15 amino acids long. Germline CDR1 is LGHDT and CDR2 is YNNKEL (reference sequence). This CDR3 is CASSRTGTASCEQYF. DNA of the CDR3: TGTGCCAGCAGCCGTACCGGGACTGCCTCCTGCGAGCAGTACTTC.